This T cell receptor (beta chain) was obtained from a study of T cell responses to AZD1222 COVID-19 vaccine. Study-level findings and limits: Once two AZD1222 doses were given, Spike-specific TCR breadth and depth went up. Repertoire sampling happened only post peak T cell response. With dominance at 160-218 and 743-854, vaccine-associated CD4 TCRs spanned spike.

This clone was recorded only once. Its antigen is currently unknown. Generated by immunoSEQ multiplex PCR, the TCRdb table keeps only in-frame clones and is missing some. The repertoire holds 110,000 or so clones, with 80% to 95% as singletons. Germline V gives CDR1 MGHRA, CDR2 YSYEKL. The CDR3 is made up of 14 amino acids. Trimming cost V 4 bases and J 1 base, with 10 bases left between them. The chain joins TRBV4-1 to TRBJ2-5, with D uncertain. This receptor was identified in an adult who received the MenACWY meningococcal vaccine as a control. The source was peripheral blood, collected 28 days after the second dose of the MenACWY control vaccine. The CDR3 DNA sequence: TGCGCCAGCAGCCTGCTAGGCACCCAAGAGACCCAGTACTTC. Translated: CASSLLGTQETQYF.